A single sample is the source of the 9 T cell receptor beta chains below, sequenced in a study of T cell clones after liver transplantation. TCRdb keeps only in-frame clones here, not all; method: immunoSEQ multiplex PCR. The data contain 85,000 to 130,000 clones, around four fifths of them singletons. Sequenced material: CD4+ T cells from blood, taken before liver transplant. These receptors all come from a human donor who received a liver transplant.

The J gene is TRBJ1-1, the V gene TRBV18; D ambiguous. This CDR3 contains 11 residues. Deletions cut 6 bases from V and 5 bases from J, with 7 bases between. The germline V gene encodes CDR1 KGHSH and CDR2 LQKENI. The DNA for the CDR3 is TGTGCCAGCTCCCTCGAAACTGAAGCTTTCTTT. Residues: CASSLETEAFF.

The chain joins TRBV11-2 to TRBJ2-7; weak D call: TRBD2 (5 bases). Germline assignment: CDR1 SGHAT and CDR2 FQNNGV. V was cut by 5 bases and J by 9 bases, with 14 bases left in between. The CDR3 totals 12 residues. The CDR3, as DNA: TGTGCCAGCAGCCCCGTCGGGGAAAGGCAGTACTTC. It codes for CASSPVGERQYF.

The chain recombines TRBV10-2 with TRBJ2-7, with TRBD1 matching over 10 bases. Germline-derived CDR1 and CDR2 are WSHSY and SAAADI. V was pared by 4 bases and J by 2 bases, with 5 bases of the junction left unmatched. The CDR3 contains 15 residues. In DNA, the CDR3 is TGCGCCAGCAGTGGGACCGGGACAGGGGCCTACGAGCAGTACTTC. The encoded protein is CASSGTGTGAYEQYF.

DNA for the CDR3: TGTGCCAGCAGGTTGGCCGATAGGCCCCTCCACTTT. This translates into CASRLADRPLHF. The chain recombines TRBV27 with TRBJ1-6; D is undetermined. This CDR3 has 12 residues. The V end was cut by 6 bases, the J end by 13 bases, with 13 bases between. The V gene's germline CDR1 is MNHEY and CDR2 SMNVEV (reference sequence).

The rearrangement links TRBV5-4 to TRBJ2-7; 9 bases agree with TRBD1. With 4 bases clipped from V and 2 bases from J, the junction kept 7 bases outside the gene matches. The CDR3 covers 15 residues. CDR1 is SGHNT, CDR2 YYREEE, per germline (reference sequence). The CDR3 sequence is CASSHRDRVAYEQYF. CDR3 in DNA: TGTGCCAGCAGCCACCGGGACAGGGTGGCCTACGAGCAGTACTTC.

The chain has TRBV19 and TRBJ2-1; 7 bases map to TRBD1. Losses at the gene ends were 6 bases for V and 7 bases for J; bases not matched to a gene: 9. Germline-derived CDR1 and CDR2 are LNHDA and SQIVND (reference sequence). CDR3 length equals 14 residues. The CDR3 DNA is TGTGCCAGTAGGGGACAGATCGTTGGGAATGAGCAGTTCTTC. It codes for CASRGQIVGNEQFF.

J is TRBJ2-5 and V is TRBV11-2, with D possibly being TRBD1 (5 bases). V gave up 5 bases and J gave up 2 bases, with 15 bases separating them. CDR3 length: 15 amino acids. Germline-derived CDR1 and CDR2 are SGHAT and FQNNGV. The CDR3 loop is CASSPRTNIQETQYF. CDR3 sequence (DNA): TGTGCCAGCAGCCCCCGGACAAACATACAAGAGACCCAGTACTTC. Looking up the rest from reference TRBV11-2 and TRBJ2-5 gives the full variable domain: EAGVAQSPRYKIIEKRQSVAFWCNPISGHATLYWYQQILGQGPKLLIQFQNNGVVDDSQLPKDRFSAERLKGVDSTLKIQPAKLEDSAVYLCASSPRTNIQETQYFGPGTRLLVL.

This clone was picked up a small number of times. The chain employs TRBV28 and TRBJ2-1; 11 bases align to TRBD2. The germline V gene has CDR1 MDHEN and CDR2 SYDVKM. The V and J ends lost 5 bases and 2 bases, in that order; junction bases with no gene match: 2. The CDR3 consists of 15 residues. CDR3 nucleotides: TGTGCCAGCAGTCAGACTAGCGGGACCTACAATGAGCAGTTCTTC. Protein product: CASSQTSGTYNEQFF.

The chain is built from TRBV6-1 and TRBJ2-4, with 7 positions matching TRBD1. Germline V CDR1 and CDR2: MNHNS, SASEGT. V dropped 7 bases and J dropped 2; count of bases not matched to a gene: 8. The CDR3 is 15 amino acids. The CDR3 DNA is TGTGCCAGCACCGAGACAGGGATCTCCAAAAACATTCAGTACTTC. Protein: CASTETGISKNIQYF.